This is a list of T cell receptor beta chains from one sample in a study of cytomegalovirus exposure and HLA in healthy donors. TCRdb's table, derived via immunoSEQ multiplex PCR, lists solely in-frame clones and lacks some. The table includes some 150,000 clones, around three quarters detected once. The sample comprised PBMCs. Receptor source: a man between 40 and 49 years old in good health and CMV-seropositive. Each CDR3 is given with its conserved first and last residue. D genes are given only for firm matches. Size is stated for part of the rows, as once, few or many counts, or as a class when the clone is expanded.

V gene: TRBV5-6
clone size: NA
D gene: NA
CDR3 protein: CASSLRGVHNEKLFF

V gene: TRBV5-6
clone size: NA
D gene: TRBD1
CDR3 protein: CASSGTGTGNYEQYF

V gene: TRBV5-1
clone size: few
D gene: TRBD1
CDR3 protein: CASSLGAYRGTTEAFF

V gene: TRBV2
clone size: NA
D gene: TRBD1
CDR3 protein: CASNRGQENIQYF

V gene: TRBV9
clone size: NA
D gene: TRBD1
CDR3 protein: CASSVWTGLNTEAFF

V gene: TRBV5-4
clone size: NA
D gene: NA
CDR3 protein: CASSSKSLAPYEQYF

V gene: TRBV2
clone size: NA
D gene: NA
CDR3 protein: CASRSPVDSDYGYTF

V gene: TRBV5-1
clone size: NA
D gene: NA
CDR3 protein: CASSPNGQTQYF

V gene: TRBV5-1
clone size: NA
D gene: NA
CDR3 protein: CASSLTGSPGELFF

V gene: TRBV6-6
clone size: few
D gene: NA
CDR3 protein: CASNMGGEQYF

V gene: TRBV28
clone size: NA
D gene: TRBD1
CDR3 protein: CASSLGQGTYGYTF

V gene: TRBV5-4
clone size: NA
D gene: TRBD1
CDR3 protein: CASSLGTGSPGELFF

V gene: TRBV4-3
clone size: NA
D gene: TRBD1
CDR3 protein: CASSQVSWTGGDDEQFF

V gene: TRBV2
clone size: NA
D gene: NA
CDR3 protein: CASRVLGGTAYEQYF

V gene: TRBV7-9
clone size: NA
D gene: TRBD1
CDR3 protein: CASSLGDSRWDTQYF

V gene: TRBV10-3
clone size: NA
D gene: TRBD1
CDR3 protein: CAISESGGASVGYTF

V gene: TRBV4-1
clone size: NA
D gene: NA
CDR3 protein: CASSYVQGNNEQFF

V gene: TRBV19
clone size: few
D gene: TRBD2
CDR3 protein: CASSPGLGNYEQYF

V gene: TRBV5-1
clone size: NA
D gene: NA
CDR3 protein: CASSYGDEKLFF

V gene: TRBV28
clone size: NA
D gene: NA
CDR3 protein: CASSLRLRVEPRGYTF

V gene: TRBV29-1
clone size: NA
D gene: NA
CDR3 protein: CSVIAGDGYTF

V gene: TRBV5-5
clone size: once
D gene: NA
CDR3 protein: CASSLRGRQDYTGELFF